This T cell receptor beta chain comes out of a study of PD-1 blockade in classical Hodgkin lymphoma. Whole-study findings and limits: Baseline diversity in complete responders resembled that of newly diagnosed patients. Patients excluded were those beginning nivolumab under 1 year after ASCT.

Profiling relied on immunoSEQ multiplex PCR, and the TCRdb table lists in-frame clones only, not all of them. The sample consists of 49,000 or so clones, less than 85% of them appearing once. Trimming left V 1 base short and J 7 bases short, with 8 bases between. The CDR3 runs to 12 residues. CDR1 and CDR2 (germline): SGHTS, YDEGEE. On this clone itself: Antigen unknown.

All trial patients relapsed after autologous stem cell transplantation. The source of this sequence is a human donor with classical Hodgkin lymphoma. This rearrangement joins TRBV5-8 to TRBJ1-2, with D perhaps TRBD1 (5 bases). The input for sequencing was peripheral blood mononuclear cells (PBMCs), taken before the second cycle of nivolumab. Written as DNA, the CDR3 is TGTGCCAGCAGCTTGCTGGGGCTTGGCTACACCTTC. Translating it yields CASSLLGLGYTF.